Listed below are T cell receptor beta chains from one sample, sequenced in a study of blood T cell repertoires in COVID-19. Repertoires were generated with immunoSEQ multiplex PCR, while TCRdb's copy carries only in-frame clones and drops some. Seen here are some 220,000 clones, over 80% observed once, and the top ten hold roughly 1.3%. The sequencing input was peripheral blood. Receptors originate from a woman aged 30 to 39 with COVID-19, enrolled during active disease. The conserved cysteine and the conserved F or W are not part of the CDR3 here. A D gene is named only where the DNA matches it firmly. Rows may omit the clone size; those that give it use once, few, many or a size class.

v_gene | abundance | d_gene | CDR3aa
TRBV3-1/TRBV3-2 | . | . | ASSQLATDSDTQY
TRBV6-2/TRBV6-3 | . | TRBD1 | ASSPTNHHRGGYT
TRBV20-1 | once | . | SARRGYGYT
TRBV29-1 | . | . | SADDRRYGNTIY
TRBV9 | . | TRBD2 | ASSVERGGTGELF
TRBV27 | . | . | ASSLQGLEVDTQY
TRBV2 | . | TRBD1 | ASSADREKLF
TRBV2 | . | . | ASSLQGYQETQY
TRBV4-2 | once | . | ASSQDRYNEKLF
TRBV28 | . | . | AEGDSSYEQY
TRBV18 | . | . | ASSPPDFLNTEAF